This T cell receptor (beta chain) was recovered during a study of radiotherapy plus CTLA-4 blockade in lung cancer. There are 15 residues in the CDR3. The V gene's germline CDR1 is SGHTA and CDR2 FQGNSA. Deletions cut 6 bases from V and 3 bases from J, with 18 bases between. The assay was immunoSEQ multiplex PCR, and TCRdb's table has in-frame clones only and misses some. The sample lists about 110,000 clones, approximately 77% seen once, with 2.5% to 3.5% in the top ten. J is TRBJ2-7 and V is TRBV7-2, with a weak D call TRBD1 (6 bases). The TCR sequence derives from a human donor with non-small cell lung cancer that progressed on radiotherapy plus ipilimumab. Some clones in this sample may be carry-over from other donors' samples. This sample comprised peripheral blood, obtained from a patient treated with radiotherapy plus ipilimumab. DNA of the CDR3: TGTGCCAGCAGGCCAAACAGGGCAGGGAGCTACGAGCAGTACTTC. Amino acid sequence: CASRPNRAGSYEQYF.